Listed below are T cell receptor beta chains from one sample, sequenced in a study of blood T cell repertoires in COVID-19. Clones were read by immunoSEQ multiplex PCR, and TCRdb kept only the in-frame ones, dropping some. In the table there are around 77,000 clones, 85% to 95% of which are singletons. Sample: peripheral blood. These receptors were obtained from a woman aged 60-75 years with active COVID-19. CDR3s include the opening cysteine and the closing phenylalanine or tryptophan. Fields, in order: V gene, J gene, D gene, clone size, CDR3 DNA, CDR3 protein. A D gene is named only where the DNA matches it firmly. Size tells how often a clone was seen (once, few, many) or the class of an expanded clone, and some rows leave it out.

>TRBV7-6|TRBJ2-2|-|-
TGTGCCAGCAGCTTATCGGCGGGCACCGGGGAGCTGTTTTTT
CASSLSAGTGELFF
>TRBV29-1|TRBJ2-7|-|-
TGCAGCGTTCGGACTGGGTACGAGCAGTACTTC
CSVRTGYEQYF
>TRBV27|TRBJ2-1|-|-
TGTGCCAGCGGGGGGTATGGGGTGAGTCTTAATGAGCAGTTCTTC
CASGGYGVSLNEQFF
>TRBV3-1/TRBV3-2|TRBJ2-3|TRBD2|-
TGTGCCAGCAGCTCGGGACTAGCGGGGGCAGATACGCAGTATTTT
CASSSGLAGADTQYF
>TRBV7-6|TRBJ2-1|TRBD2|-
TGTGCCAGCAGCTTAGGAGGCCTAGCGGGAGTGAATGAGCAGTTCTTC
CASSLGGLAGVNEQFF
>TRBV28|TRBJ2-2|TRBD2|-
TGTGCCAGCAGTCCCGGGACTAGCGGTCGACTCACAGCCGGGGAGCTGTTTTTT
CASSPGTSGRLTAGELFF
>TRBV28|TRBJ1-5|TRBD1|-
TGTGCCAGCAGGGGACAGGGCATTAGCAATCAGCCCCAGCATTTT
CASRGQGISNQPQHF
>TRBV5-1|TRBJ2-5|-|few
TGCGCCAGCAGCCTGGGGGGCCCGGGGACCCAGTACTTC
CASSLGGPGTQYF
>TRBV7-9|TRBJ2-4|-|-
TGTGCCAGCAGCTTAGAGGGACACATAGCCAAAAACATTCAGTACTTC
CASSLEGHIAKNIQYF
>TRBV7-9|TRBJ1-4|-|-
TGTGCCAGCAGCCCCCGTGGGGCAGGGCCTAATGAAAAACTGTTTTTT
CASSPRGAGPNEKLFF
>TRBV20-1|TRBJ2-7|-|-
TGCAGTGCTAGAGCGGGCGGGACAGCCGGCTTC
CSARAGGTAGF
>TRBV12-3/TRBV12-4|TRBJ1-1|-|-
TGTGCCAGCAGTTCATGGAGTGAAGCTTTCTTT
CASSSWSEAFF
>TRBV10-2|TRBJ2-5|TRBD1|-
TGCGCCAGCAGTGATCCTGGGACAGGGGAAGTAGAGACCCAGTACTTC
CASSDPGTGEVETQYF
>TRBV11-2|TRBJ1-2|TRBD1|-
TGTGCCAGCAGCCCCCTCCGGACAGGGGTCCACTATGGCTACACCTTC
CASSPLRTGVHYGYTF
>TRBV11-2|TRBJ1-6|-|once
TGTGCCAGCAGCCCATGGCGGTCGGGGGATTCACCCCTCCACTTT
CASSPWRSGDSPLHF
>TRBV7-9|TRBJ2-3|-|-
TGTGCCAGCAGCTCTACGAGTAGTACAGATACGCAGTATTTT
CASSSTSSTDTQYF
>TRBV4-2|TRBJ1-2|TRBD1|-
TGTGCCAGCAGCCAACCTACAGGGGGCAAGTATGGCTACACCTTC
CASSQPTGGKYGYTF
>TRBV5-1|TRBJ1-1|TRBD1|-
TGCGCCAGCAGCTTAGGACAGGCAAATGAAGCTTTCTTT
CASSLGQANEAFF
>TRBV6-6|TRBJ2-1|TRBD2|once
TGTGCCAGCAGTTCCCCAGCGGGGACCTACAATGAGCAGTTCTTC
CASSSPAGTYNEQFF
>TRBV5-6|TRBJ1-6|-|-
TGTGCCAGCAGCTTGCAGGGTAGATATTCACCCCTCCACTTT
CASSLQGRYSPLHF
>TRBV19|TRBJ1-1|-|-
TGTGCCAGTAAGGTCGGGGGAACGAACACTGAAGCTTTCTTT
CASKVGGTNTEAFF
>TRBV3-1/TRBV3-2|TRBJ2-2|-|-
TGTGCCAGCAGCGCCCTGGGACTGAGGAACACCGGGGAGCTGTTTTTT
CASSALGLRNTGELFF
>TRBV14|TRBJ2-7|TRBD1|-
TGTGCCAGCAGCCAAGCCGGGACAGGGAGGTACGAGCAGTACTTC
CASSQAGTGRYEQYF
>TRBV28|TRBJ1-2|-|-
TGTGCCAGCAGTTTGCAACAGGCTGGCTACACCTTC
CASSLQQAGYTF
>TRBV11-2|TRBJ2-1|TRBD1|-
TGTGCCAGCAGCTTAGGGGACAGGGGGCGGAATGAGCAGTTCTTC
CASSLGDRGRNEQFF
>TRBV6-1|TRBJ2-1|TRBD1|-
TGTGCCAGCAGTGAATGGAGGACAGGGAGCCCCTACAATGAGCAGTTCTTC
CASSEWRTGSPYNEQFF
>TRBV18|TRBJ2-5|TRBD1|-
TGTGCCAGCTCACCGGGACAGAGACAAGAGACCCAGTACTTC
CASSPGQRQETQYF
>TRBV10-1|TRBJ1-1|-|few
TGCGCCAGCAGTGTGAGGAGGGACGCTGAAGCTTTCTTT
CASSVRRDAEAFF
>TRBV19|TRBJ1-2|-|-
TGTGCCAGTACCATGGGGCCAAGTCATTTCTATGGCTACACCTTC
CASTMGPSHFYGYTF
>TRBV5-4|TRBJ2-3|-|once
TGTGCCAGCAGCTTAGGCGGGCGTAGCACAGATACGCAGTATTTT
CASSLGGRSTDTQYF
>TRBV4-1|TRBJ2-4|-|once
TGCGCCAGCAGCCAAGATGGGGAGTCGAACATTCAGTACTTC
CASSQDGESNIQYF
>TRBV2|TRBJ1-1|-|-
TGTGCCAGCAGTCTCGACAGATTCACTGAAGCTTTCTTT
CASSLDRFTEAFF
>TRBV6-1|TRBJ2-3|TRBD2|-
TGTGCCAGCGGTGGAGCGGGAGGTCAAAATACGCAGTATTTT
CASGGAGGQNTQYF
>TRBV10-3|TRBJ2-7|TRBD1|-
TGTGCCATCAGAACGGACAGGGGGCCCTACGAGCAGTACTTC
CAIRTDRGPYEQYF
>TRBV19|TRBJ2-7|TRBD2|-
TGTGCCAGTAGTATAGATCGAGTTAGCGGGATGGGTGAGCAGTACTTC
CASSIDRVSGMGEQYF
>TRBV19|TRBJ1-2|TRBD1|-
TGTGCCAGTAGGGGGAACATGAGACAGGGAAATGGCTACACCTTC
CASRGNMRQGNGYTF
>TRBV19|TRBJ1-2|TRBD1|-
TGTGCCAGTAGTATAGCCACGACAGGGAACTATGGCTACACCTTC
CASSIATTGNYGYTF
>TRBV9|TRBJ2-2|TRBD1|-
TGTGCCAGCAGCGTAACCGGACAGGGGTCAGGGGAGCTGTTTTTT
CASSVTGQGSGELFF
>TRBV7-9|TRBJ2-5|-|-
TGTGCCAGCAGCCGCCCCCCCCTCTGGACATCTGGCTATCAAGAGACCCAGTACTTC
CASSRPPLWTSGYQETQYF
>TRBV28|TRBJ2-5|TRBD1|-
TGTGCCAGCGGCTTCCACACAGGGGAAGAGACCCAGTACTTC
CASGFHTGEETQYF
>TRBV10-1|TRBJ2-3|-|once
TGCGCCAGCAGTGAGGCGGGCACAGATACGCAGTATTTT
CASSEAGTDTQYF
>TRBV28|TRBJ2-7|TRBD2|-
TGTGCCAGCAGTTTAAAAAGCGGGAGGGCCCAGGGCGAGCAGTACTTC
CASSLKSGRAQGEQYF
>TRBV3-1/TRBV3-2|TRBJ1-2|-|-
TGTGCCAGCAGCCAAGGGCAGATTAACTATGGCTACACCTTC
CASSQGQINYGYTF
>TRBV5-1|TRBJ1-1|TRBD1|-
TGCGCCAGCAGCTTGGAGGGGGCGGCTGAAGCTTTCTTT
CASSLEGAAEAFF
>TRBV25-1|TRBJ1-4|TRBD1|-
TGTGCCAGCAGTGCCCCAGGGGGGAATGAAAAACTGTTTTTT
CASSAPGGNEKLFF